This passage covers 7 T cell receptor beta chains from one sample sequenced in a study of blood T cell repertoires in COVID-19. TCRdb keeps only in-frame clones here, not all; method: immunoSEQ multiplex PCR. The table records roughly 110,000 clones, roughly 80% of them present only once. Sequences were obtained from peripheral blood. These receptors came from a middle-aged man with acute or convalescent COVID-19.

The chain employs TRBV5-8 and TRBJ2-1, with TRBD1 matching over 7 bases. Germline assignment: CDR1 SGHTS and CDR2 YDEGEE. The CDR3 covers 15 residues. V lost 2 bases to trimming and J lost 1 base; unmatched junction nucleotides: 3. The CDR3 nucleotides read TGTGCCAGCAGCTTATCGGGACAGTCCTACAATGAGCAGTTCTTC. It translates to CASSLSGQSYNEQFF.

The genes are TRBV30 and TRBJ1-1, with 7 bases identical to TRBD1. V was pared by 1 base and J by 0 bases, with 5 bases of the junction left unmatched. This CDR3 contains 15 residues. Germline lookup yields CDR1 GTSNPN and CDR2 SVGIG (reference sequence). The chain's CDR3 is CAWSGDSTLNTEAFF. The CDR3 DNA reads as TGTGCCTGGAGTGGGGACAGCACCTTGAACACTGAAGCTTTCTTT. The variable domain in full, with the rest retrieved from reference TRBV30 and TRBJ1-1, is SQTIHQWPATLVQPVGSPLSLECTVEGTSNPNLYWYRQAAGRGLQLLFYSVGIGQISSEVPQNLSASRPQDRQFILSSKKLLLSDSGFYLCAWSGDSTLNTEAFFGQGTRLTVV.

The CDR3 sequence is CASSAQGASNTIYF. DNA for the CDR3: TGTGCCAGCAGCGCCCAGGGGGCCTCAAACACCATATATTTT. V and J are TRBV9 and TRBJ1-3, with TRBD1 identical over 8 bases. The CDR3 length is 14 residues. The V gene end was trimmed by 3 bases and the J gene end by 6 bases; junction bases not matched to a gene: 5. CDR1 SGDLS and CDR2 YYNGEE come from the germline V gene.

This chain joins TRBV3-1 (or the pseudogene TRBV3-2) and TRBJ2-1; 8 bases are a match to TRBD2. V dropped 5 bases and J dropped 1; count of bases not matched to a gene: 4. Germline V lookup: CDR1 LGHDT, CDR2 YNNKEL (reference sequence). This CDR3 has 15 amino acids. The chain's CDR3 is CASSIRGGSYNEQFF. In DNA form, the CDR3 reads TGTGCCAGCAGCATCCGGGGGGGATCCTACAATGAGCAGTTCTTC.

The chain uses TRBV27 and TRBJ2-1; the match to TRBD2 covers 7 bases. Germline values: CDR1 MNHEY, CDR2 SMNVEV (reference sequence). The J segment lost 7 bases and the V segment lost 4 bases, leaving 7 bases of the junction unmatched. This CDR3 spans 14 amino acids. In DNA form, the CDR3 reads TGTGCCAGCAGTTACGCCGGGACTACGAATGAGCAGTTCTTC. Translation gives CASSYAGTTNEQFF.

The chain combines TRBV13 with TRBJ2-7; D call uncertain. Trimming cost V 2 bases and J 3 bases, with 5 bases left between them. CDR1 is PRHDT, CDR2 FYEKMQ, per germline (reference sequence). This CDR3 contains 12 residues. CDR3 nucleotides: TGTGCCAGCAGCTTATCTTTCTACGAGCAGTACTTC. Translated: CASSLSFYEQYF.

V and J are TRBV2 and TRBJ1-4, with 8 bases matching TRBD1. Germline V CDR1 and CDR2: SNHLY, FYNNEI. V lost 9 bases, J lost 0 bases, and 6 bases stayed unmatched. The CDR3 is 15 residues long. CDR3 amino acids: CASDRGGATNEKLFF. For the CDR3, the DNA is TGTGCCAGTGACAGGGGAGGTGCAACTAATGAAAAACTGTTTTTT.